Listed here is a single TCR beta chain. Unique molecular identifiers tagged the TCRbeta library. TCRdb passed the PCR reads through MiXCR, listing each CDR3 protein once. Among about 830,000 distinct CDR3 sequences, about 16% were seen once, and the ten largest hold 5%. This entry belongs to a study of T-cell reconstitution after alpha-beta-depleted transplantation in children. Material: PBMCs, mostly from graft donor cells, obtained 360 days after TCRalphabeta/CD19-depleted stem cell transplant. This receptor was taken from a male patient between 10 and 17 years old who had a stem cell transplant for acute lymphoblastic leukemia, so the T cells may come from the graft donor.

CDR3 nucleotide sequence: TGTGCCAGCAGCCCCCACGACGAGCAGTACTTC. This translates into CASSPHDEQYF. V is TRBV2 and J is TRBJ2-7; the D is unclear. The germline CDR1 and CDR2 sequences are SNHLY and FYNNEI. The CDR3 runs 11 residues. V was clipped by 6 bases and J by 5 bases, with 8 bases between them.